Below are 17 T cell receptor beta chains sequenced from a single sample in a study of cytomegalovirus exposure and HLA in healthy donors. The table came from immunoSEQ multiplex PCR; TCRdb's copy has only in-frame clones and leaves some out. The repertoire holds under 75,000 clones, with roughly 92% as singletons. The specimen sequenced was PBMCs. These receptors all come from a man younger than 35 in good health and CMV-seropositive.

V and J are TRBV14 and TRBJ2-7; 7 bases match TRBD2. This CDR3 is 19 amino acids long. Trimming removed 1 base from V and 7 bases from J; junction bases left unmatched: 22. CDR1 and CDR2 from the germline V gene are SGHDN and FVKESK. CDR3 nucleotides: TGTGCCAGCAGCCAAGGGAGGGAGGGGCGAATATCCTACGTTTGGGAGCAGTACTTC. This codes for CASSQGREGRISYVWEQYF.

This clone was observed a single time. The chain joins TRBV6-1 to TRBJ2-3, with TRBD2 identical over 10 bases. The V segment lost 4 bases and the J segment 1 base; nucleotides outside the gene matches: 8. Germline CDR1 and CDR2: MNHNS and SASEGT. This CDR3 is 17 amino acids long. The CDR3 is CASSVERAGGGTDTQYF. CDR3 nucleotides: TGTGCCAGCAGTGTGGAGCGAGCGGGAGGGGGCACAGATACGCAGTATTTT.

V and J are TRBV27 and TRBJ1-2; D might be TRBD1 (5 bases). CDR1 MNHEY and CDR2 SMNVEV come from the germline V gene (reference sequence). Trimming left V 8 bases short and J 8 bases short, with 21 bases between. The CDR3 runs 14 residues. For the CDR3, the DNA is TGTGCCAGCTCTTTGGGGGGTTGGAGTAGAGGCTACACCTTC. Translating it yields CASSLGGWSRGYTF.

The chain employs TRBV11-2 and TRBJ2-5, with 12 nucleotides matching TRBD2. CDR1 is SGHAT, CDR2 FQNNGV, per germline. V dropped 1 base and J dropped 2; count of bases not matched to a gene: 11. The CDR3 sequence is 19 residues long. CDR3 in DNA: TGTGCCAGCAGCTTAGGGGGCCGGCTAGCGGGAGGGCTACAAGAGACCCAGTACTTC. Translation gives CASSLGGRLAGGLQETQYF.

The V call is TRBV6-1, the J call TRBJ2-7; possible D gene TRBD2, 6 bases. The CDR3 covers 13 residues. Deletions cut 3 bases from V and 1 base from J, with 7 bases between. Germline V CDR1 and CDR2: MNHNS, SASEGT. CDR3 bases: TGTGCCAGCAGTGAGACTAGTTCCTACGAGCAGTACTTC. It yields the protein CASSETSSYEQYF.

J is TRBJ1-2 and V is TRBV19; D call uncertain. CDR3 size: 15 residues. V lost 2 bases and J 0 bases, leaving 10 bases between the germline ends. Germline loops: CDR1 LNHDA, CDR2 SQIVND (reference sequence). The CDR3 spells CASSILTAANYGYTF. For the CDR3, the DNA is TGTGCCAGTAGTATATTAACAGCAGCTAACTATGGCTACACCTTC.

This clone appeared once. The chain employs TRBV11-2 and TRBJ2-1; D might be TRBD2 (5 bases). CDR3 length: 15 amino acids. Germline CDR1 SGHAT, CDR2 FQNNGV. V was trimmed by 1 base and J by 2 bases, leaving 9 bases between them. CDR3 nucleotides: TGTGCCAGCAGCTTAGGGTCCGGGACCTACAATGAGCAGTTCTTC. Its protein product is CASSLGSGTYNEQFF.

The CDR3 is CASSPKAGRQSSYNEQFF. CDR3 in DNA: TGTGCCAGCTCACCAAAAGCGGGGAGGCAGAGCTCCTACAATGAGCAGTTCTTC. V usage is TRBV18 and J usage is TRBJ2-1; 7 bases line up with TRBD2. The CDR3 spans 18 residues. J gave up 0 bases and V 2 bases, and 10 bases lay outside the gene matches. The V gene's germline CDR1 is KGHSH and CDR2 LQKENI.

A single count supports this clone. In DNA form, the CDR3 reads TGCAGCGTTGGTGCGGGTCTTCATAACACTGAAGCTTTCTTT. Translating it yields CSVGAGLHNTEAFF. The rearrangement uses TRBV29-1 and TRBJ1-1; D remains unclear. The V and J ends lost 4 bases and 2 bases respectively, with 14 bases between them. This CDR3 is 14 amino acids long. Germline lookup yields CDR1 SQVTM and CDR2 ANQGSEA.

This chain uses TRBV18 with TRBJ2-1; tentatively, D is TRBD2 (5 bases). The CDR3 spans 14 residues. Trimming cost V 3 bases and J 4 bases, with 10 bases left between them. From germline, CDR1 is KGHSH and CDR2 LQKENI. As DNA, the CDR3 is TGTGCCAGCTCACCGGCGGGCCCATACAATGAGCAGTTCTTC. Its translation: CASSPAGPYNEQFF.

V gene TRBV29-1 combines with J gene TRBJ2-1; TRBD2 matches at 8 bases. V was pared by 6 bases and J by 4 bases, with 5 bases of the junction left unmatched. Germline V lookup: CDR1 SQVTM, CDR2 ANQGSEA. CDR3 length: 13 amino acids. DNA of the CDR3: TGCAGCGTCTTTAGCGGGATGTACAATGAGCAGTTCTTC. Residues: CSVFSGMYNEQFF.

This chain joins TRBV30 and TRBJ2-7, with D possibly being TRBD1 (5 bases). V shed 1 base and J shed 4 bases, with 14 bases lying between them. Per germline, CDR1 GTSNPN and CDR2 SVGIG (reference sequence). The CDR3 contains 14 residues. The CDR3 region is CAWSGTGGFYEQYF. CDR3 nucleotide sequence: TGTGCCTGGAGTGGAACAGGTGGGTTTTACGAGCAGTACTTC.

This chain links TRBV10-3 with TRBJ2-7; 9 bases map to TRBD2. J gave up 3 bases and V 4 bases, and 7 bases lay outside the gene matches. Germline V gives CDR1 ENHRY, CDR2 SYGVKD. CDR3 length: 15 amino acids. CDR3: CAISGQGGRDYEQYF. The CDR3 bases are TGTGCCATCAGTGGCCAAGGCGGGAGGGACTACGAGCAGTACTTC.

The chain links TRBV7-2 to TRBJ2-3, with TRBD1 matching 7 bases. The junction had 7 bases not matched to a gene; V was cut back by 4 bases and J by 0 bases. This CDR3 contains 16 residues. Germline assignment: CDR1 SGHTA and CDR2 FQGNSA. The CDR3 nucleotides are TGTGCCAGCAGCTCCCGACAGGGATATAGCACAGATACGCAGTATTTT. It translates to CASSSRQGYSTDTQYF.

The chain combines TRBV30 with TRBJ2-6; D possibly corresponds to TRBD2 (6 bases). Trimming removed 1 base at V and 0 bases at J, with 7 bases between. The CDR3 loop spans 15 amino acids. The V gene's germline CDR1 is GTSNPN and CDR2 SVGIG (reference sequence). The CDR3: CAWSGGGSGANVLTF. In DNA form, the CDR3 reads TGTGCCTGGAGTGGGGGAGGCTCTGGGGCCAACGTCCTGACTTTC. Filled out from reference TRBV30 and TRBJ2-6, the complete variable domain reads SQTIHQWPATLVQPVGSPLSLECTVEGTSNPNLYWYRQAAGRGLQLLFYSVGIGQISSEVPQNLSASRPQDRQFILSSKKLLLSDSGFYLCAWSGGGSGANVLTFGAGSRLTVL.

In this sample, this clone turned up a few times. The chain carries TRBV9 and TRBJ1-2; possibly TRBD1 for D (5 bases). Germline-derived CDR1 and CDR2 are SGDLS and YYNGEE. The CDR3 totals 14 residues. Between the trimmed V and J ends, which lost 0 bases and 8 bases, there was a span of 14 bases. Written as DNA, the CDR3 is TGTGCCAGCAGCGTAGGCGGCAGGGATGAAGGCTACACCTTC. Encoded protein: CASSVGGRDEGYTF.

The chain recombines TRBV2 with TRBJ2-1; 8 bases match TRBD1. V trimming: 6 bases; J trimming: 5 bases; junction bases outside the gene matches: 15. CDR3 length equals 17 residues. The germline V gene has CDR1 SNHLY and CDR2 FYNNEI. CDR3 amino acids: CASSEPQGARADNEQFF. CDR3 in DNA: TGTGCCAGCAGCGAACCTCAGGGGGCAAGGGCGGACAATGAGCAGTTCTTC.